The clone carrying this TCR beta chain is medium-sized within its sample. Its antigen remains unknown. The CDR3 totals 13 residues. Trimming pared 9 bases from V and 2 bases from J, leaving 9 bases between. Germline-derived CDR1 and CDR2 are KGHDR and SFDVKD. TCR cDNA molecules each had a unique molecular identifier. TCRdb reprocessed the 5' RACE reads via MiXCR and lists one record per CDR3 protein. The sample contains roughly 2,800 distinct CDR3 sequences, about 6% of which appear only once. The data were obtained in a study of spatial heterogeneity in lung cancer. About the study: Alpha-chain detections were consistently fewer than beta-chain detections among the sequences. Overall study results and limits: Counts of expanded intratumoral alpha and beta TCRs tracked tumor mutation counts.

The time point is: sample taken at primary tumor resection. Researchers sequenced whole RNA taken from tumor, nontumor lung or frozen PBMC without sorting. The genes are TRBV24-1 and TRBJ2-2; no clear D. The specimen was lung tumor tissue, collected at surgery. The clonotype was recovered from a male donor with early-stage non-small cell lung cancer. The CDR3 loop is CATAATNTGELFF. The CDR3 DNA follows: TGTGCCACCGCAGCGACTAACACCGGGGAGCTGTTTTTT.